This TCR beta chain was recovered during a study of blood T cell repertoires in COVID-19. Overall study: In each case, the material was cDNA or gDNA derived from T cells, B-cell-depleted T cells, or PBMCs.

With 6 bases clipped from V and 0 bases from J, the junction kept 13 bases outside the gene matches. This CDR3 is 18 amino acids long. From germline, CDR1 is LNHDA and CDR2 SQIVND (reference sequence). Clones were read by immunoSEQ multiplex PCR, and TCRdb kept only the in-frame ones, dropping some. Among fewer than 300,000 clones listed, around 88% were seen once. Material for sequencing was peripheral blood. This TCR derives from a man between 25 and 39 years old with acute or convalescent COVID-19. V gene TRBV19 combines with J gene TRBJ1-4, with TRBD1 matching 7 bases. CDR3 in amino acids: CASRYSRDSRPTNEKLFF. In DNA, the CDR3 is TGTGCCAGTAGATACAGCCGGGACAGCCGTCCAACTAATGAAAAACTGTTTTTT.